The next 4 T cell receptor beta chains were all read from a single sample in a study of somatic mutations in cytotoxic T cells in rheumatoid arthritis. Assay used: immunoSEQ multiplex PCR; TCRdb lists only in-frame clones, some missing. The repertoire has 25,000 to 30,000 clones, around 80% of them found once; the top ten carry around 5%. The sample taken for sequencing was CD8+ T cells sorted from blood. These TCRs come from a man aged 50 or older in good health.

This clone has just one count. CDR3 in amino acids: CASSIGTTSTDTQYF. DNA for the CDR3: TGCGCCAGCAGCATCGGGACTACCAGCACAGATACGCAGTATTTT. The rearrangement joins TRBV5-1 to TRBJ2-3; TRBD2 matches at 7 bases. From germline, CDR1 is SGHRS and CDR2 YFSETQ. The V and J ends lost 4 bases and 0 bases, in that order; junction bases with no gene match: 5. The CDR3 loop spans 15 amino acids.

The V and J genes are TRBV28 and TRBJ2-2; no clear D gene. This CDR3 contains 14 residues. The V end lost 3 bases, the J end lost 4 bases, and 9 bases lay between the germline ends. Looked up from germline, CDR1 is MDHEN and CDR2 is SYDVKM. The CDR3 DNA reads TGTGCCAGCAGTTTTGTGGACCCCACCGGGGAGCTGTTTTTT. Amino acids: CASSFVDPTGELFF. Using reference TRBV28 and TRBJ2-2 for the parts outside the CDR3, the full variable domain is DVKVTQSSRYLVKRTGEKVFLECVQDMDHENMFWYRQDPGLGLRLIYFSYDVKMKEKGDIPEGYSVSREKKERFSLILESASTNQTSMYLCASSFVDPTGELFFGEGSRLTVL.

CDR3 sequence: CASSRERLSNQPQHF. The CDR3, as DNA: TGTGCCAGCAGCAGGGAAAGGCTAAGCAATCAGCCCCAGCATTTT. V and J are TRBV6-1 and TRBJ1-5; D may be TRBD1 (5 bases). The CDR3 is 15 amino acids. CDR1 and CDR2 (germline): MNHNS, SASEGT. The germline V and J ends were trimmed by 6 bases and 1 base, with 13 bases remaining between them.

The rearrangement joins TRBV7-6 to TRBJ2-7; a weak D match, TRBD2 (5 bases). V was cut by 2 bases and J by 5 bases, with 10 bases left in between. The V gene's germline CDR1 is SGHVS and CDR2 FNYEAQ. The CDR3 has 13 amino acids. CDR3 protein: CASSLRLLHEQYF. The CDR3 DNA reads TGTGCCAGCAGCTTACGACTATTACACGAGCAGTACTTC.